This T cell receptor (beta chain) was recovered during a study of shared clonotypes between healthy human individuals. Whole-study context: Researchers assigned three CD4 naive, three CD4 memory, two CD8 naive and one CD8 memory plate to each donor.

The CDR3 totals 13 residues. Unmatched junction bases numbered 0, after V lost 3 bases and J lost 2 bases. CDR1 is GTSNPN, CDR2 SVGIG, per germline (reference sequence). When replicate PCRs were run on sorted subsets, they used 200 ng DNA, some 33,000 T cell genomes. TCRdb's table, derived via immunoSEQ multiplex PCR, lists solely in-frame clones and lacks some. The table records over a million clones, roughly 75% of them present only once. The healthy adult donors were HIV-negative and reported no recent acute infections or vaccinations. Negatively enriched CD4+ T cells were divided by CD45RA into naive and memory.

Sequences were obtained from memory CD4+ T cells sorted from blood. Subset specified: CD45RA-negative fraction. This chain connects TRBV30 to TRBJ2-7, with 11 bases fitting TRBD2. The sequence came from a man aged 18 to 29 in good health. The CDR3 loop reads CAWRLAGAYEQYF. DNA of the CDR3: TGTGCCTGGAGACTAGCGGGAGCCTACGAGCAGTACTTC.